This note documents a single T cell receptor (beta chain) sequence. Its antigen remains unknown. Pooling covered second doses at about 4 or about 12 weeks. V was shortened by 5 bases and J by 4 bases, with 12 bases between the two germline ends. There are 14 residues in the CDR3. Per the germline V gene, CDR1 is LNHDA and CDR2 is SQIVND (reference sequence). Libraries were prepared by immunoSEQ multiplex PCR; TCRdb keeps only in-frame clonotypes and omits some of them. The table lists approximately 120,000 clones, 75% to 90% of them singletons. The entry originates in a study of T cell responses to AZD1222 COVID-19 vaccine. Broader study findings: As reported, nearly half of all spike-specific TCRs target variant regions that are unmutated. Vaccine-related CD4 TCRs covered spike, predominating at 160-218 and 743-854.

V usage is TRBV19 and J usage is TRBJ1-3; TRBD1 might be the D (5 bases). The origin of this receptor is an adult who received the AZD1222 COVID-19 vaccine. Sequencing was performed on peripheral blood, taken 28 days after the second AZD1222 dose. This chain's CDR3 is CASSPNRSGNTIYF. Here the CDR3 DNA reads TGTGCCAGTAGTCCCAACAGGAGCGGAAACACCATATATTTT.